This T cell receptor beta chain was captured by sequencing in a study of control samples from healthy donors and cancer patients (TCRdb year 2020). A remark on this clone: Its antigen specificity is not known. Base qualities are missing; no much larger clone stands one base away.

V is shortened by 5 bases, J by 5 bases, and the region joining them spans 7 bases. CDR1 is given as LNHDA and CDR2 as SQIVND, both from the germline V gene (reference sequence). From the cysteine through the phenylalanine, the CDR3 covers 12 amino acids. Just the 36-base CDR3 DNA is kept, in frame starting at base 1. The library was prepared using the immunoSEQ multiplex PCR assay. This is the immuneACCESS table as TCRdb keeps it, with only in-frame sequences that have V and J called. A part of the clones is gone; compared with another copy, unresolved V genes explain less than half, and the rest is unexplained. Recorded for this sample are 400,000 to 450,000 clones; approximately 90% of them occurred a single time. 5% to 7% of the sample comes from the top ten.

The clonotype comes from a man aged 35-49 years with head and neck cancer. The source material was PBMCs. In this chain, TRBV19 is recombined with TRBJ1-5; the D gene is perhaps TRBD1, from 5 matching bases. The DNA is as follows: TGTGCCAGTAGTGTAGGGGATCAGCCCCAGCATTTT. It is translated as CASSVGDQPQHF.